The present T cell receptor beta chain was sequenced within a study of cytomegalovirus exposure and HLA in healthy donors. Study-level results: 87-base-pair reads could not separate some V segments, including TRBV6-2 and TRBV6-3. A classifier reportedly called cytomegalovirus status with high sensitivity and specificity.

The germline gives CDR1 GTSNPN, CDR2 SVGIG (reference sequence). V shed 0 bases and J 5 bases; nucleotides not matched to a gene: 0. The CDR3 runs to 13 residues. The PCR had 60 Vbeta and 13 Jbeta primers. Libraries were prepared by immunoSEQ multiplex PCR; TCRdb keeps only in-frame clonotypes and omits some of them. The sample has about 210,000 clones; almost 80% are singletons. Points on this clone: Its antigen remains unknown. Other DNA sequences in the same sample also yield this CDR3.

The source is a male donor in good health and CMV-seronegative. Sequencing input: PBMCs. The J gene is TRBJ2-2, the V gene TRBV30; 7 bases fit TRBD1. CDR3 sequence reads: CAWSVQGTGELFF. Written as DNA, the CDR3 is TGTGCCTGGAGTGTACAGGGGACCGGGGAGCTGTTTTTT.